What follows are 21 T cell receptor beta chains derived from one specimen sequenced in a study of Ad26.COV2.S vaccination and SARS-CoV-2 variants. Treatment specified: roughly 20 received Ad26.COV2.S at low or high dose, single or two shots; several received placebo; per-sample allocation not given. Samples analyzed were those drawn on day 63 after the first vaccine or placebo injection. The repertoire was sequenced with immunoSEQ multiplex PCR; TCRdb's copy has only in-frame clones and lacks some. Of some 420,000 clones listed, roughly 90% are singletons. Material: peripheral blood, obtained in a trial of Ad26.COV2.S vaccine versus placebo. Receptors originate from a person aged 18 to 59 who received the Ad26.COV2.S COVID-19 vaccine or a placebo.

The chain carries TRBV7-9 and TRBJ2-1; either TRBD1 or TRBD2 may supply D (5 bases each). The V end was cut by 1 base, the J end by 9 bases, with 10 bases between. The CDR3 has 13 amino acids. CDR1 is SEHNR, CDR2 FQNEAQ, per germline (reference sequence). The CDR3 is CASSLVGAGEQFF. CDR3 nucleotide sequence: TGTGCCAGCAGCTTAGTCGGGGCGGGTGAGCAGTTCTTC. The whole variable domain, remainder taken from reference TRBV7-9 and TRBJ2-1, is DTGVSQNPRHKITKRGQNVTFRCDPISEHNRLYWYRQTLGQGPEFLTYFQNEAQLEKSRLLSDRFSAERPKGSFSTLEIQRTEQGDSAMYLCASSLVGAGEQFFGPGTRLTVL.

The rearrangement joins TRBV9 to TRBJ2-3, with D uncertain. V was shortened by 4 bases and J by 6 bases, with 12 bases between the two germline ends. Germline V gives CDR1 SGDLS, CDR2 YYNGEE. This CDR3 has 13 amino acids. DNA of the CDR3: TGTGCCAGCAGCCCCCGGCCCGTGGATACGCAGTATTTT. Its translation is CASSPRPVDTQYF.

This clone was detected once. The J gene is TRBJ2-3, the V gene TRBV11-1; perhaps TRBD2 as D (7 bases). The CDR3 spans 15 residues. The ends were cut back, 1 base at V and 2 bases at J, with 10 bases in the middle. Germline CDR1 is SGHAT and CDR2 is FQDESV (reference sequence). CDR3 protein: CASSLGGGLTDTQYF. The CDR3 DNA reads as TGTGCCAGCAGCTTAGGCGGGGGCCTCACAGATACGCAGTATTTT. Drawing the rest from reference TRBV11-1 and TRBJ2-3, the complete variable domain is EAEVAQSPRYKITEKSQAVAFWCDPISGHATLYWYRQILGQGPELLVQFQDESVVDDSQLPKDRFSAERLKGVDSTLKIQPAELGDSAMYLCASSLGGGLTDTQYFGPGTRLTVL.

This clone was detected a few times. This chain joins TRBV11-2 and TRBJ1-5; D is undetermined. There are 13 residues in the CDR3. CDR1 SGHAT and CDR2 FQNNGV come from the germline V gene. Trimming cost V 5 bases and J 4 bases, with 9 bases left between them. CDR3 bases: TGTGCCAGCAGCAGGGTTTGGAATCAGCCCCAGCATTTT. Translated, it gives CASSRVWNQPQHF. Looking up the rest from reference TRBV11-2 and TRBJ1-5 gives the full variable domain: EAGVAQSPRYKIIEKRQSVAFWCNPISGHATLYWYQQILGQGPKLLIQFQNNGVVDDSQLPKDRFSAERLKGVDSTLKIQPAKLEDSAVYLCASSRVWNQPQHFGDGTRLSIL.

This clone was observed a handful of times. The V call is TRBV4-1, the J call TRBJ1-2; tentatively, D is TRBD1 (5 bases). Germline V CDR1 and CDR2: MGHRA, YSYEKL. V shed 0 bases and J shed 4 bases, with 21 bases lying between them. The CDR3 spans 18 residues. DNA of the CDR3: TGCGCCAGCAGCCAAGAACGCACCGGGACTTTTATGGGCTATGGCTACACCTTC. It yields the protein CASSQERTGTFMGYGYTF.

This clone was detected only once. This chain links TRBV27 with TRBJ2-7; 10 bases align to TRBD2. V was pared by 5 bases and J by 5 bases, with 6 bases of the junction left unmatched. CDR3 length equals 14 residues. CDR1 is MNHEY, CDR2 SMNVEV, per germline (reference sequence). The CDR3, as DNA: TGTGCCAGCAGTCCAGCGGGGGGGCGCCACGAGCAGTACTTC. This translates into CASSPAGGRHEQYF.

The gene calls are TRBV7-2 and TRBJ2-1; D call uncertain. The CDR3 is 13 residues long. Germline values: CDR1 SGHTA, CDR2 FQGNSA. Trimming left V 4 bases short and J 4 bases short, with 8 bases between. CDR3 coding DNA: TGTGCCAGCAGCTACGCTCGGTACAATGAGCAGTTCTTC. It yields the protein CASSYARYNEQFF.

The V and J genes are TRBV4-1 and TRBJ2-2, with no clear D. Trimming stripped 1 base from V and 4 bases from J, with 10 bases between. The length of the CDR3 is 15 residues. The V gene's germline CDR1 is MGHRA and CDR2 YSYEKL. As DNA, the CDR3 is TGCGCCAGCAGCCAAGCTCCCACGAGCACCGGGGAGCTGTTTTTT. It specifies CASSQAPTSTGELFF.

The genes are TRBV11-3 and TRBJ2-5, with D perhaps matching TRBD1 (5 bases). CDR3 length: 13 amino acids. Trimming removed 0 bases from V and 7 bases from J, with 9 bases in between. Germline V CDR1 and CDR2: SGHNT, YENEEA. Written as DNA, the CDR3 is TGTGCCAGCAGCTTAGAAGGGGTTGGGACCCAGTACTTC. This gives the protein CASSLEGVGTQYF.

The chain combines TRBV7-2 with TRBJ2-7, with 8 bases matching TRBD2. The CDR3 runs 14 residues. J lost 5 bases, V lost 2 bases, and 5 bases had no gene match. In germline, CDR1 is SGHTA, CDR2 FQGNSA. The CDR3 DNA reads TGTGCCAGCAGCTTACGGGGGGGTAAGGACGAGCAGTACTTC. Amino acids: CASSLRGGKDEQYF.

The V call is TRBV14, the J call TRBJ1-4; D is undetermined. The CDR3 has 15 amino acids. V dropped 1 base and J dropped 6 bases, with 12 bases sitting between them. Germline V gene lookup returns CDR1 SGHDN and CDR2 FVKESK. The CDR3 region is CASSQVETRYEKLFF. The CDR3 nucleotides read TGTGCCAGCAGCCAAGTGGAGACGAGGTATGAAAAACTGTTTTTT.

This sequence joins TRBV28 and TRBJ2-1; D ambiguous. V dropped 2 bases and J dropped 7 bases, with 12 bases sitting between them. The germline V gene encodes CDR1 MDHEN and CDR2 SYDVKM. The CDR3 consists of 14 residues. DNA for the CDR3: TGTGCCAGCAGTTTAGAGAGCTGGGGTAATGAGCAGTTCTTC. As protein: CASSLESWGNEQFF.

The chain uses TRBV2 and TRBJ1-4; TRBD1 aligns across 7 bases. The ends lost 7 bases at V and 8 bases at J; junction bases unmatched: 7. The CDR3 totals 13 residues. Germline V gene sequence: CDR1 SNHLY, CDR2 FYNNEI. CDR3 sequence reads: CASNRGNEEKLFF. The DNA for the CDR3 is TGTGCCAGCAACAGGGGTAACGAAGAAAAACTGTTTTTT.

The chain couples TRBV5-5 to TRBJ2-3, with 7 bases lining up with TRBD2. The CDR3 runs 16 residues. Unmatched junction bases numbered 9, after V lost 1 base and J lost 4 bases. Germline values: CDR1 SGHKS, CDR2 YYEKEE (reference sequence). The CDR3 protein is CASSLFFSGSPDTQYF. CDR3 in DNA: TGTGCCAGCAGCTTGTTCTTTAGCGGGTCACCAGATACGCAGTATTTT.

J is TRBJ1-2 and V is TRBV9; 7 bases map to TRBD1. Germline CDR1 is SGDLS and CDR2 is YYNGEE. CDR3 length equals 16 residues. V lost 0 bases to trimming and J lost 4 bases; unmatched junction nucleotides: 9. DNA for the CDR3: TGTGCCAGCAGCGTAGGCAGGGGGGTTTCTGGCTATGGCTACACCTTC. Translation: CASSVGRGVSGYGYTF.

The rearrangement joins TRBV2 to TRBJ2-7; D not resolved. The CDR3 loop spans 11 amino acids. Per the germline V gene, CDR1 is SNHLY and CDR2 is FYNNEI. Trimming removed 9 bases at V and 1 base at J, with 7 bases between. CDR3 amino acids: CASVASYEQYF. The CDR3 DNA follows: TGTGCCAGTGTTGCTTCCTACGAGCAGTACTTC.

The chain uses TRBV19 and TRBJ1-5; the D is unclear. This CDR3 has 12 residues. V lost 3 bases and J lost 7, with 7 bases in between. Germline values: CDR1 LNHDA, CDR2 SQIVND (reference sequence). Here the CDR3 reads CASSMGEQPQHF. CDR3 DNA sequence: TGTGCCAGTAGTATGGGAGAACAGCCCCAGCATTTT.

V usage is TRBV30 and J usage is TRBJ2-5, with D tentatively TRBD1 or TRBD2 (5 bases each). Germline CDR1 and CDR2: GTSNPN and SVGIG (reference sequence). CDR3 length: 15 residues. The V end was cut by 3 bases, the J end by 5 bases, with 19 bases between. The CDR3 sequence: CAWSPKRTGTETQYF. DNA for the CDR3: TGTGCCTGGAGCCCCAAGAGGACGGGGACGGAGACCCAGTACTTC. The variable domain in full, with the rest retrieved from reference TRBV30 and TRBJ2-5, is SQTIHQWPATLVQPVGSPLSLECTVEGTSNPNLYWYRQAAGRGLQLLFYSVGIGQISSEVPQNLSASRPQDRQFILSSKKLLLSDSGFYLCAWSPKRTGTETQYFGPGTRLLVL.

This chain uses TRBV7-2 with TRBJ2-1; D assignment may be TRBD1 or TRBD2 (6 bases each). CDR1 and CDR2 from the germline V gene are SGHTA and FQGNSA. Trimming cost V 1 base and J 2 bases, with 9 bases left between them. This CDR3 comprises 15 residues. CDR3 bases: TGTGCCAGCAGCTTAGTGGGGGGCACCTACAATGAGCAGTTCTTC. Amino acid sequence: CASSLVGGTYNEQFF.

The chain uses TRBV30 and TRBJ1-5, with unresolved D. Trimming stripped 0 bases from V and 1 base from J, with 13 bases between. The CDR3 extends over 16 amino acids. In germline, CDR1 is GTSNPN, CDR2 SVGIG (reference sequence). CDR3 sequence: CAWSVRGRLSNQPQHF. CDR3 DNA sequence: TGTGCCTGGAGTGTACGAGGCAGGCTAAGCAATCAGCCCCAGCATTTT. The full variable domain, rest sourced from reference TRBV30 and TRBJ1-5, is SQTIHQWPATLVQPVGSPLSLECTVEGTSNPNLYWYRQAAGRGLQLLFYSVGIGQISSEVPQNLSASRPQDRQFILSSKKLLLSDSGFYLCAWSVRGRLSNQPQHFGDGTRLSIL.

The chain couples TRBV7-2 to TRBJ2-6, with 11 bases fitting TRBD2. CDR3 length equals 18 residues. V was clipped by 3 bases and J by 3 bases; unmatched bases: 7. Germline assignment: CDR1 SGHTA and CDR2 FQGNSA. CDR3 sequence: CASSFVAGGLLGANVLTF. CDR3 nucleotides: TGTGCCAGCAGCTTCGTAGCGGGGGGGCTTCTTGGGGCCAACGTCCTGACTTTC.